The clone carrying this TCR beta chain was seen only once. These data belong to a study of blood T cell repertoires in COVID-19. Study in general: Spain, Italy and the United States supplied samples that represented acute and convalescent COVID-19. Nucleic acid was either cDNA or gDNA, and it came from T cells, B-cell-depleted T cells, or PBMCs.

As processed by the authors: Amplification of reference gene primers provided the estimated nucleated cell counts. Here immunoSEQ multiplex PCR was the method, and the copy in TCRdb shows in-frame clones only, minus some. The DNA was the basis for D and trimming; V, J and clone size are from that table. The table shows about 87,000 clones, with over 80% occurring only once. The ends were cut back, 2 bases at V and 1 base at J, with 14 bases in the middle. The CDR3 is made up of 16 amino acids. The germline gives CDR1 MGHDK, CDR2 SYGVNS. The receptor comes from a woman of 80 years or more with active or convalescent COVID-19. The material sequenced was peripheral blood. The V and J genes are TRBV25-1 and TRBJ1-1; D possibly corresponds to TRBD1 (5 bases). The CDR3: CASSEPSRGKNTEAFF. CDR3 sequence (DNA): TGTGCCAGCAGTGAACCCTCCCGGGGGAAGAACACTGAAGCTTTCTTT.